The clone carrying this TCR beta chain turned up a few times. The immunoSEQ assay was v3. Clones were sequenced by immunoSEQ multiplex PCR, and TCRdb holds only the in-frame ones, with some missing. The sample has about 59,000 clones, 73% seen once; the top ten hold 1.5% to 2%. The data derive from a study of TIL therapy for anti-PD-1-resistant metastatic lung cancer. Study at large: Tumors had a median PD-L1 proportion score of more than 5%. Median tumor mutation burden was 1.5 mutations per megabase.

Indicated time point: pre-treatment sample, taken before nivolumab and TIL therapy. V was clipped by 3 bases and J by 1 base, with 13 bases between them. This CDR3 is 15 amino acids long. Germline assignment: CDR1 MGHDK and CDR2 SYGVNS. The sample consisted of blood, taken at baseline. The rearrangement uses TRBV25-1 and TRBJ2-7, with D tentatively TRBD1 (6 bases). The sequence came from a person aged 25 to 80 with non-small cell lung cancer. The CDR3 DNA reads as TGTGCCAGCAGTGACTGGGGTGACAGGTCCTACGAGCAGTACTTC. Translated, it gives CASSDWGDRSYEQYF.